One sample yielded the 11 T cell receptor beta chains listed below, sequenced in a study of T cell responses to AZD1222 COVID-19 vaccine. Assay: immunoSEQ multiplex PCR; the TCRdb copy retains only in-frame clones and omits some. This table has about 160,000 clones, more than 75% appearing once. The input for sequencing was peripheral blood, taken 28 days after the second AZD1222 dose. These receptors originate from an adult who received the AZD1222 COVID-19 vaccine.

The V gene is TRBV6-5, the J gene TRBJ2-7; the match to TRBD1 covers 9 bases. From germline, CDR1 is MNHEY and CDR2 SVGAGI. The CDR3 is 14 amino acids. The J segment lost 4 bases and the V segment lost 8 bases, leaving 9 bases of the junction unmatched. This chain's CDR3 is CASYPGTGQYEQYF. The CDR3 nucleotides read TGTGCCAGCTATCCCGGGACAGGGCAATACGAGCAGTACTTC.

This chain links TRBV14 with TRBJ1-2; perhaps TRBD1 as D (5 bases). Germline loops: CDR1 SGHDN, CDR2 FVKESK. The CDR3 is 13 residues long. V dropped 4 bases and J dropped 8 bases, with 14 bases sitting between them. The CDR3: CASSRGASGGYTF. The CDR3 DNA reads as TGTGCCAGCAGCCGCGGGGCTTCGGGGGGCTACACCTTC.

The chain joins TRBV7-2 to TRBJ1-4, with TRBD1 matching over 10 bases. J gave up 11 bases and V 3 bases, and 6 bases lay outside the gene matches. Germline V gene lookup returns CDR1 SGHTA and CDR2 FQGNSA. This CDR3 is 14 amino acids long. The CDR3 reads CASSLGTGVGKLFF. CDR3 nucleotide sequence: TGTGCCAGCAGCTTGGGGACAGGGGTCGGGAAACTGTTTTTT.

Worth noting for this clone: At the DNA level, this CDR3 is encoded by other sequences in the same sample as well. The J gene is TRBJ1-5, the V gene TRBV6-1; no definite D call. Trimming left V 2 bases short and J 5 bases short, with 1 base between. The germline V gene has CDR1 MNHNS and CDR2 SASEGT. The CDR3 runs to 11 residues. The CDR3 bases are TGTGCCAGCAGTGAACATCAGCCCCAGCATTTT. Encoded protein: CASSEHQPQHF.

V gene TRBV12-3 or TRBV12-4 combines with J gene TRBJ1-2; TRBD1 might be the D (6 bases). Trimming removed 7 bases at V and 10 bases at J, with 16 bases between. There are 12 residues in the CDR3. This CDR3 is CASMKVGTSYTF. The DNA for the CDR3 is TGTGCCAGCATGAAGGTCGGGACATCCTACACCTTC.

This chain links TRBV6-5 with TRBJ2-7; D is unclear. In germline, CDR1 is MNHEY, CDR2 SVGAGI. The CDR3 totals 14 residues. V shed 7 bases and J shed 0 bases, with 13 bases lying between them. The CDR3 DNA reads as TGTGCCAGCACCCAACCGGGCTCCTCCTACGAGCAGTACTTC. Its protein product is CASTQPGSSYEQYF.

V usage is TRBV3-1 (or the pseudogene TRBV3-2) and J usage is TRBJ1-2; D possibly corresponds to TRBD1 (5 bases). In germline, CDR1 is LGHDT, CDR2 YNNKEL (reference sequence). Trimming shortened V by 1 base and J by 8 bases, and 26 bases separated the two germline ends. The CDR3 runs to 18 residues. The CDR3 DNA reads TGTGCCAGCAGCCAAGGGGGCCCCGTGGCCAGGACCAGTAGAGGCTACACCTTC. Protein: CASSQGGPVARTSRGYTF.

CDR3: CAIKPGPVFGYTF. CDR3 sequence (DNA): TGTGCCATCAAGCCGGGCCCAGTGTTTGGCTACACCTTC. J is TRBJ1-2 and V is TRBV10-3; D not certain. Trimming took off 7 bases at V and 7 bases at J, with 16 bases between the two ends. This CDR3 spans 13 amino acids. Germline CDR1 is ENHRY and CDR2 is SYGVKD.

This sequence joins TRBV19 and TRBJ1-2; no definite D call. Trimming took 3 bases from V and 8 from J, leaving 16 bases between them. The V gene's germline CDR1 is LNHDA and CDR2 SQIVND (reference sequence). This CDR3 is built from 14 residues. CDR3 coding DNA: TGTGCCAGTAGTATTGTACCCCCCCTGGGAGGCTACACCTTC. The encoded protein is CASSIVPPLGGYTF.

V usage is TRBV13 and J usage is TRBJ2-5, with D possibly matching TRBD1 (6 bases). V lost 3 bases and J lost 3, with 11 bases in between. Germline V gives CDR1 PRHDT, CDR2 FYEKMQ (reference sequence). This CDR3 is built from 14 residues. The CDR3 loop is CASSFPGQKETQYF. In DNA, the CDR3 is TGTGCCAGCAGCTTTCCGGGACAAAAAGAGACCCAGTACTTC.

The genes are TRBV9 and TRBJ2-2, with D perhaps matching TRBD1 or TRBD2 (6 bases each). V dropped 0 bases and J dropped 4 bases, with 10 bases sitting between them. Germline CDR1 reads SGDLS; CDR2 reads YYNGEE. The CDR3 length is 15 residues. The chain's CDR3 is CASSVAEGGTGELFF. The DNA for the CDR3 is TGTGCCAGCAGCGTAGCTGAGGGGGGCACCGGGGAGCTGTTTTTT.